This TCR beta chain was identified during a study of cytomegalovirus exposure and HLA in healthy donors. General study findings and limits: Later on, an analysis showed TCR association rates differing by HLA locus, with DRB1 the most and HLA-C the fewest.

Germline assignment: CDR1 MNHNS and CDR2 SASEGT. The CDR3 totals 15 residues. Trimming stripped 8 bases from V and 3 bases from J, with 19 bases between. Amplification used 60 Vbeta primers and 13 Jbeta primers. Assay used: immunoSEQ multiplex PCR; TCRdb lists only in-frame clones, some missing. In the table there are about 110,000 clones, roughly three quarters of which are singletons. In the case of this clone: Its antigen is still unknown.

This receptor was identified in a man in his forties or fifties in good health and CMV-seronegative. The chain is built from TRBV6-1 and TRBJ1-2; no firm D call. The sequencing sample was made of PBMCs. As DNA, the CDR3 is TGTGCCAGCCTCCAAACCAGCGGAGGAGACTATGGCTACACCTTC. Protein product: CASLQTSGGDYGYTF.